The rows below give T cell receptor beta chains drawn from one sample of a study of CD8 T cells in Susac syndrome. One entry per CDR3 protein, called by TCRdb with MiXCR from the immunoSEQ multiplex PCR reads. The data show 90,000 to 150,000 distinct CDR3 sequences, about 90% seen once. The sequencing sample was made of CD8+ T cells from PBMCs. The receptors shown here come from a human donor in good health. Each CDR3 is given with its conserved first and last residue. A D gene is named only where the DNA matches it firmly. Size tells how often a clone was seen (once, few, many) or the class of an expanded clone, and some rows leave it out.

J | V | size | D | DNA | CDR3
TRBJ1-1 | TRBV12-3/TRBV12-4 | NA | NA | TGTGCCAGCAGGAGACCGTGGGGAGGGGACACTGAAGCTTTCTTT | CASRRPWGGDTEAFF
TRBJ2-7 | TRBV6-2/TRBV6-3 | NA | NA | TGTGCCAGCAGTTACGGCCTAACAGATGGAGACCCCTACGAGCAGTACTTC | CASSYGLTDGDPYEQYF
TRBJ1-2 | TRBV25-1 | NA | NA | TGTGCCAGCAGTGATGATGGGGGATATGGCTACACCTTC | CASSDDGGYGYTF
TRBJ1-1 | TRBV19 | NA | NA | TGTGCCAGTAGTATCGGACAGCCGAACACTGAAGCTTTCTTT | CASSIGQPNTEAFF
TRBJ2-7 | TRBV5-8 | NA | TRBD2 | TGTGCCAGCAGCTTCCTAGCGGGGTGGGGCGAGCAGTACTTC | CASSFLAGWGEQYF
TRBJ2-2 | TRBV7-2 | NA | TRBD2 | TGTGCCAGCAGCCCCCTCCGCGGGGGGGGAAACACCGGGGAGCTGTTTTTT | CASSPLRGGGNTGELFF
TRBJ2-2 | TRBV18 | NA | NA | TGTGCCAGCTCACCGGACGCGAACACCGGGGAGCTGTTTTTT | CASSPDANTGELFF
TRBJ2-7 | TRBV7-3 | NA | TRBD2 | TGTGCCAGCAGCAGATCTAGCGGGGGCTACGAGCAGTACTTC | CASSRSSGGYEQYF
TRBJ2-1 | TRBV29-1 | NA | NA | TGCAGCGCCGAGGCGAGGGCAGGCTACAATGAGCAGTTCTTC | CSAEARAGYNEQFF
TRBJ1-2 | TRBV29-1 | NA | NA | TGCAGCGTTTGGGGAACTTCGTATGGCTACACCTTC | CSVWGTSYGYTF
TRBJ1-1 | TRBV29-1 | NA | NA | TGCAGCGCCCTGCTGGGAGGGGTGACTGAAGCTTTCTTT | CSALLGGVTEAFF
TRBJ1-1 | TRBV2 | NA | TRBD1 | TGTGCCAGTTTACAGGGGAAGGCCACTGAAGCTTTCTTT | CASLQGKATEAFF
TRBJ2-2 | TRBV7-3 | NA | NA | TGTGCCAGCAGCCTTGGAGGATTCAACACCGGGGAGCTGTTTTTT | CASSLGGFNTGELFF
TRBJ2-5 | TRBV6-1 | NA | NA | TGTGCCAGCAGTAACCGTCCATACCAAGAGACCCAGTACTTC | CASSNRPYQETQYF
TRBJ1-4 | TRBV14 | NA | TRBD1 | TGTGCCAGCAGCCAAGTGGACAGGGCGAATGAAAAACTGTTTTTT | CASSQVDRANEKLFF
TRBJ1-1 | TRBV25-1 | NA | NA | TGTGCCAGCAGTGAAAGTGGGACGATGAACACTGAAGCTTTCTTT | CASSESGTMNTEAFF
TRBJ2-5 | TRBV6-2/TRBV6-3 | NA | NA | TGTGCCAGCAGTGCGGACGGAACCCAAGAGACCCAGTACTTC | CASSADGTQETQYF
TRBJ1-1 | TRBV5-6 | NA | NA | TGTGCCAGCACCTTGGTCCGGGGCAATGAAGCTTTCTTT | CASTLVRGNEAFF
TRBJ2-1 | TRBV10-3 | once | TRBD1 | TGTGCCATCAGGCCGGGACAGGGGTTCAATGAGCAGTTCTTC | CAIRPGQGFNEQFF
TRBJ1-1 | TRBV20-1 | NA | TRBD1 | TGCAGTGCTAGAGAGGGGACAGGGGCAGGGGGCGAAGCTTTCTTT | CSAREGTGAGGEAFF
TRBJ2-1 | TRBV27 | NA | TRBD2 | TGTGCCAGCAGTTTATCTCAAGTCCCGACTAGCAATCACGATGAGCAGTTCTTC | CASSLSQVPTSNHDEQFF
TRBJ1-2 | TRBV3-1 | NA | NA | TGTGCCAGCAGCCAAGAGCCGGTATGGAGCTACACCTTC | CASSQEPVWSYTF
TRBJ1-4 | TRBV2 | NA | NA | TGTGCCAGCAGGGGACTCGTTGCAACTAATGAAAAACTGTTTTTT | CASRGLVATNEKLFF
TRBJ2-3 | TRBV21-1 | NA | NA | TGTGCCAGCAGCAAACGGCAGCATCTCGTTAGTGCTGGCACAGATACGCAGTATTTT | CASSKRQHLVSAGTDTQYF
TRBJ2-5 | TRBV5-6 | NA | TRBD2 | TGTGCCAGCAGCTCCCGAGCGGGGTACCAAGAGACCCAGTACTTC | CASSSRAGYQETQYF
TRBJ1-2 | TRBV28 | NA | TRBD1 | TGTGCCAGCACGTCGAACAGGGGGAGGGGCTACACCTTC | CASTSNRGRGYTF
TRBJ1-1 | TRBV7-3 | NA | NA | TGTGCCGGCGGACAGAGAGTTAACACTGAAGCTTTCTTT | CAGGQRVNTEAFF
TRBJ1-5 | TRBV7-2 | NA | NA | TGTGCCAGCAGTTTAGGGGGGGGATCTCGTCAGCCCCAGCATTTT | CASSLGGGSRQPQHF
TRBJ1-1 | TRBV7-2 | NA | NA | TGTGCCAGCAGCTTAGGGTACGAGACCATGAACACTGAAGCTTTCTTT | CASSLGYETMNTEAFF
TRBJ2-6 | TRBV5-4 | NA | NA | TGTGCCAGCAGCTTGGGAGGGCGCGGGGCCAACGTCCTGACTTTC | CASSLGGRGANVLTF
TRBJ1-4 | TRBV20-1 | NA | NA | TGCAGTGCTAGAGATGCGGGAGGGGACGCTAATGAAAAACTGTTTTTT | CSARDAGGDANEKLFF
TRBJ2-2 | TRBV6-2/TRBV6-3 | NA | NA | TGTGCCAGCAGGCTGAACACCGGGGAGCTGTTTTTT | CASRLNTGELFF
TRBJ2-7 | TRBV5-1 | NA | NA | TGCGCCAGCAGCTTGACCCCCCGGGCCGCCACCTACGAGCAGTACTTC | CASSLTPRAATYEQYF
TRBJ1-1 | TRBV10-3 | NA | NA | TGTGCCATCAGTGGCTCGGAAACTGAAGCTTTCTTT | CAISGSETEAFF
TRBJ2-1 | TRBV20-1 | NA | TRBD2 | TGCAGTGCTAGAGACCTAGGACTAGCGGGAGACAATGAGCAGTTCTTC | CSARDLGLAGDNEQFF
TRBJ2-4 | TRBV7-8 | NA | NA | TGTGCCAGCAGCCTCGGGTTAGGCAAAAACATTCAGTACTTC | CASSLGLGKNIQYF
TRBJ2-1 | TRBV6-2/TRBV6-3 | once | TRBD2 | TGTGCCAGCTCGAAATGGACTCTAGCGGGAGGTAACTATGAGCAGTTCTTC | CASSKWTLAGGNYEQFF
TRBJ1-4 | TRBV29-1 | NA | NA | TGCAGCGTTGTACGAGATGAAAAACTGTTTTTT | CSVVRDEKLFF
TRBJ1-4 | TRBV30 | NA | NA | TGTGCCTGTCCAAACAGGGCCGGACGGTACCGTCTTAATGAAAAACTGTTTTTT | CACPNRAGRYRLNEKLFF
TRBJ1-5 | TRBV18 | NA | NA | TGTGCCAGCTCACCTCTTGATAATCAGCCCCAGCATTTT | CASSPLDNQPQHF
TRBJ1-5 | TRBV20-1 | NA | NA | TGCAGTGCTAGAGAGGGAGGTACGGGTCAGCCCCAGCATTTT | CSAREGGTGQPQHF
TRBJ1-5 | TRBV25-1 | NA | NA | TGTGCCAGCAGTGACGGTAATCAGCCCCAGCATTTT | CASSDGNQPQHF